Only one count was recorded for the clone carrying this T cell receptor beta chain. The source of the sample is a study of control samples from healthy donors and cancer patients. Clones were sequenced by immunoSEQ multiplex PCR, and TCRdb holds only the in-frame ones, with some missing. Here the sample spans nearly 55,000 clones, around 96% being singletons. The CDR3 consists of 14 residues. V gave up 0 bases and J gave up 2 bases, with 8 bases separating them. The germline V gene has CDR1 SQVTM and CDR2 ANQGSEA. The rearrangement links TRBV29-1 to TRBJ1-3; tentative D call: TRBD1 (5 bases). This TCR was sampled from a woman between 25 and 40 years old in good health. Sequenced input: blood. CDR3 in DNA: TGCAGCGTTGAAGATCCAGGGACTGGAAACACCATATATTTT. Translating gives CSVEDPGTGNTIYF.